These 16 T cell receptor delta chains were sequenced from one sample in a study of gamma-delta T cells after stem cell transplantation. TCRdb fed the RT-PCR reads into CATT to redo clone calling. The sample carries 3,200 or so delta-chain clones, about 1.7% recorded once. The source material was gamma-delta T cells. The receptors were gathered from a human donor. It is not recorded whose cells these are; they may come from a transplant donor.

The sample holds a few counts of this clone. The chain has TRDV2 and TRDJ1; 13 nucleotides line up with TRDD3. This CDR3 is 19 amino acids long. The germline V gene encodes CDR1 GEAIGNYY and CDR2 EKD. J gave up 0 bases and V 3 bases, and 12 bases lay outside the gene matches. The CDR3 here is CACDRVLGDTRGYTDKLIF. The CDR3 DNA reads TGTGCCTGTGACCGCGTACTGGGGGATACGCGGGGGTACACCGATAAACTCATCTTT.

For this clone: A single base is all that separates this from a far larger clone, so a read error is likely. Other nucleotide sequences in the sample specify the same CDR3. The V gene is TRDV2, the J gene TRDJ1; no reliable D call. CDR1 GEAIGNYY and CDR2 EKD come from the germline V gene. This CDR3 is 13 amino acids long. The CDR3 nucleotides are TGTGCCTGTGACCCTTTAAAGGCCGATAAGCTCATCTTT. This encodes CACDPLKADKLIF.

As to this clone: The protein given by TCRdb reflects a much larger clone and differs at residue 16 from this DNA's translation, likely from a read error; the protein shown is the DNA's translation. The chain couples TRDV2 to TRDJ1, with 12 positions matching TRDD3. This CDR3 has 18 residues. The V gene's germline CDR1 is GEAIGNYY and CDR2 EKD. CDR3 region: CACDTLNLGDTQTDKIIF. In DNA, the CDR3 is TGTGCCTGTGACACCTTAAACCTGGGGGATACGCAAACCGATAAAATCATCTTT.

This clone was detected only a few times. The TCRdb record carries a much larger clone's protein, which differs from this DNA's translation at residue 8; a read error is the likely cause, and the protein listed here is the DNA translation. The V and J genes are TRDV2 and TRDJ1; 10 bases fit TRDD3. J lost 2 bases, V lost 0 bases, and 11 bases had no gene match. Germline values: CDR1 GEAIGNYY, CDR2 EKD. The CDR3 length is 18 residues. CDR3 sequence reads: CACDTLNPGDTQTDKLIF. The CDR3 region has the DNA TGTGCCTGTGACACCTTAAACCCGGGGGATACGCAAACCGATAAACTCATCTTT.

This clone was counted a few times. A read error likely explains why the TCRdb protein, taken from a much larger clone, differs from this DNA's translation at residue 12; the protein shown is translated from the DNA. J is TRDJ1 and V is TRDV2, with 8 bases matching TRDD3. CDR3 length equals 15 residues. CDR1 and CDR2 (germline): GEAIGNYY, EKD. CDR3 DNA: TGTGCCTGCAAAGAACTGGGGGGGAGCACCGATAGACTCATCTTT. Translated: CACKELGGSTDRLIF.

A few counts support this clone. This sequence joins TRDV2 and TRDJ1; TRDD3 aligns across 10 bases. Germline-derived CDR1 and CDR2 are GEAIGNYY and EKD. Losses at the gene ends were 1 base for V and 2 bases for J; bases not matched to a gene: 12. The CDR3 extends over 18 amino acids. The chain's CDR3 is CACDTVYGGDTQTDKLIF. The CDR3 nucleotides read TGTGCCTGTGACACGGTCTATGGGGGGGATACGCAAACCGATAAACTCATCTTT.

Notes on this clone: The protein in TCRdb stems from a much larger clone and differs at residue 6 from this DNA's translation, likely a read error; here the protein is translated from the DNA. V is TRDV2 and J is TRDJ1; 10 nucleotides agree with TRDD3. With 0 bases clipped from V and 0 bases from J, the junction kept 12 bases outside the gene matches. CDR1 is GEAIGNYY, CDR2 EKD, per germline. The CDR3 contains 19 residues. CDR3 coding DNA: TGTGCCTGTGACACCTTACTGGGGGATCCGTTCCCGTACACCGATAAACTCATCTTT. Translated: CACDTLLGDPFPYTDKLIF.

As for this clone: The amino acid sequence in TCRdb belongs to a much larger clone and departs from this DNA's translation at residue 5, likely a sequencing read error; the sequence shown is translated from the DNA. This chain connects TRDV2 to TRDJ3; 11 nucleotides align to TRDD3. There are 19 residues in the CDR3. V was clipped by 3 bases and J by 0 bases; unmatched bases: 6. From germline, CDR1 is GEAIGNYY and CDR2 EKD. The CDR3 sequence: CACDAVGDTGSWDTRQMFF. The CDR3 DNA reads as TGTGCCTGTGACGCCGTGGGGGATACGGGCTCCTGGGACACCCGACAGATGTTTTTC.

This clone was found a few times. A single base is all that separates this from a far larger clone, so a read error is likely. The sample holds other DNA sequences that translate to the same CDR3. The chain couples TRDV2 to TRDJ3, with a weak D call TRDD3 (5 bases). The CDR3 is 18 amino acids. Germline lookup yields CDR1 GEAIGNYY and CDR2 EKD. The V end was cut by 0 bases, the J end by 6 bases, with 17 bases between. The CDR3 DNA is TGTGCCTGTGACACCCCTCAGGGGGGTTCCCTGGACACCCGACAGATGTTTTTC. As protein: CACDTPQGGSLDTRQMFF.

On this clone: A read error is the likely source, as a far larger clone sits one nucleotide away. The genes are TRDV2 and TRDJ3; weak D call: TRDD3 (5 bases). Trimming stripped 1 base from V and 2 bases from J, with 23 bases between. This CDR3 has 21 amino acids. Germline assignment: CDR1 GEAIGNYY and CDR2 EKD. The CDR3 region has the DNA TGTGCCTGTGACACAGCAGGGAGATACCCCAGCACCACCTGGGACACCCGACAGATGTTTTTC. It yields the protein CACDTAGRYPSTTWDTRQMFF.

This clone was observed a few times. The CDR3 sequence: CACDTLNLGDTPSGDKLIF. The CDR3 DNA reads TGTGCCTGTGACACCTTAAACCTGGGGGATACGCCGTCTGGCGATAAACTCATCTTT. The gene calls are TRDV2 and TRDJ1, with TRDD3 matching 12 bases. J was trimmed by 4 bases and V by 0 bases; bases with no gene match: 14. There are 19 residues in the CDR3. The germline CDR1 and CDR2 sequences are GEAIGNYY and EKD.

This clone was detected a few times. The protein held in TCRdb is that of a much larger clone and does not match this DNA's translation at residue 13, likely because of a read error; the protein shown is translated from the DNA. The CDR3: CACDILGDSGLNNDKLIF. CDR3 bases: TGTGCCTGTGATATACTGGGGGATAGTGGGCTAAATAACGATAAACTCATCTTT. V gene TRDV2 combines with J gene TRDJ1; the match to TRDD3 covers 11 bases. The CDR3 sequence is 18 residues long. J lost 4 bases, V lost 4 bases, and 16 bases had no gene match. Per the germline V gene, CDR1 is GEAIGNYY and CDR2 is EKD.

As for this clone: This likely reflects a read error, since a far larger clone is one base away. This same CDR3 is encoded by further DNA sequences in the sample. This sequence joins TRDV2 and TRDJ1; TRDD3 is a possible D gene (6 bases). This CDR3 is built from 19 residues. The V end was cut by 1 base, the J end by 6 bases, with 29 bases between. The germline gives CDR1 GEAIGNYY, CDR2 EKD. CDR3 DNA sequence: TGTGCCTGTGACACGGTACTGGGAGACACCAGGAGGTCTGAGAATAAACTCATCTTT. Translating gives CACDTVLGDTRRSENKLIF.

With regard to this clone: A single base separates this from a much larger clone, so it may be a read error. This rearrangement joins TRDV2 to TRDJ1; a possible D gene is TRDD3 (5 bases). The CDR3 has 18 amino acids. CDR1 GEAIGNYY and CDR2 EKD come from the germline V gene. CDR3 sequence: CACDPLSTRRGGTDKPIF. In nucleotides, the CDR3 is TGTGCCTGTGACCCCCTCTCCACTCGCCGGGGGGGCACCGATAAACCCATCTTT.

Comments on this clone: A read error likely explains why the TCRdb protein, taken from a much larger clone, differs from this DNA's translation at residue 15; the protein shown is translated from the DNA. This chain links TRDV2 with TRDJ1, with 11 bases fitting TRDD3. This CDR3 contains 17 residues. Germline-derived CDR1 and CDR2 are GEAIGNYY and EKD. Written as DNA, the CDR3 is TGTGCCTGTGACTTCCTGGGGGATACTCCGTACACCGATAAATTCATCTTT. Residues: CACDFLGDTPYTDKFIF.

As to this clone: The amino acid sequence in TCRdb belongs to a much larger clone and departs from this DNA's translation at residue 4, likely a sequencing read error; the sequence shown is translated from the DNA. V and J are TRDV2 and TRDJ2, with TRDD3 as a possible D gene (5 bases). This CDR3 contains 22 residues. Germline CDR1 GEAIGNYY, CDR2 EKD. The CDR3 loop is CACYTGSLGARDGVGLTAQLFF. The CDR3 DNA sequence: TGTGCCTGTTACACAGGGTCCTTAGGCGCCCGGGATGGGGTTGGTTTGACAGCACAACTCTTCTTT.